Sequencing of this TCR beta chain was carried out in a study of blood T cell repertoires in COVID-19. Whole-study context: Samples taken during acute and convalescent COVID-19 were collected in the United States, Italy and Spain. PBMCs, B-cell-depleted T cells, or T cells provided the cDNA or gDNA that made up the material.

As handled by the study authors: Reference gene primer amplification yielded estimated nucleated cell counts. Here immunoSEQ multiplex PCR was the method, and the copy in TCRdb shows in-frame clones only, minus some. That table supplies the V and J calls and clone size; D and trimming were determined from the DNA. Of about 130,000 clones listed, around 81% were seen once; the top ten hold approximately 8.7%. CDR1 and CDR2 from the germline V gene are SQVTM and ANQGSEA. The CDR3 has 15 residues. Trimming at V came to 5 bases and at J to 4 bases, leaving 6 bases not matched to a gene. The chain recombines TRBV29-1 with TRBJ2-3; 13 positions agree with TRBD2. Material for sequencing was peripheral blood. The clonotype originates from a man in his forties with active or convalescent COVID-19. CDR3 DNA sequence: TGCAGCGTTAGACTAGCGGGGGGTGAAGCAGATACGCAGTATTTT. Translated, it gives CSVRLAGGEADTQYF.